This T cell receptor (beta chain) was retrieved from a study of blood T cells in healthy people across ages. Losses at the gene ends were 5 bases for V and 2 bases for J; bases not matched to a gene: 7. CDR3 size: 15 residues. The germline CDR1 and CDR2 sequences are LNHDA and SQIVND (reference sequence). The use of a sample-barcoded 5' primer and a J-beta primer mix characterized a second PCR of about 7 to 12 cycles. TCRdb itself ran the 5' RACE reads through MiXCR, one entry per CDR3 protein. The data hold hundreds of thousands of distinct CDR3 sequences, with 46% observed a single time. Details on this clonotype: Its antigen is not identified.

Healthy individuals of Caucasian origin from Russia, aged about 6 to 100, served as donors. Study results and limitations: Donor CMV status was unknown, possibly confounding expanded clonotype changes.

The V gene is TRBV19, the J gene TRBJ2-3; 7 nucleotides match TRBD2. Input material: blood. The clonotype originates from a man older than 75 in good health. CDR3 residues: CASSGGDGYTDTQYF. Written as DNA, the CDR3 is TGTGCCAGTAGTGGGGGGGACGGTTACACAGATACGCAGTATTTT.